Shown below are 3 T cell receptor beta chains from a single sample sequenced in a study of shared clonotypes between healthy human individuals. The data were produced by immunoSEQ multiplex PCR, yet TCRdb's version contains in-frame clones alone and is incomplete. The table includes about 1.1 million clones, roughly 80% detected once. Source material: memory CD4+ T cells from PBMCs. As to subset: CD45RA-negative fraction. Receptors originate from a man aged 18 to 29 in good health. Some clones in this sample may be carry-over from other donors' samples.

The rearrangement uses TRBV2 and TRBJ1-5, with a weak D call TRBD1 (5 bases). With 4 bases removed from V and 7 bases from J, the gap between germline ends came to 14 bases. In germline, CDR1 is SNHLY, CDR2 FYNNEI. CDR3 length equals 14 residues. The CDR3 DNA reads TGTGCCAGCAGTGTAGGGGACGGAGGACAGCCCCAGCATTTT. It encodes CASSVGDGGQPQHF.

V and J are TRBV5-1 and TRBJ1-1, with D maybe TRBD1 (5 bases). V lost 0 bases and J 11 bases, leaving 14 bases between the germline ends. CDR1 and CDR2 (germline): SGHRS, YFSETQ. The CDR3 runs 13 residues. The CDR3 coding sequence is TGCGCCAGCAGCTTGGGGGGCCCTGGAGCGGCTTTCTTT. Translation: CASSLGGPGAAFF.

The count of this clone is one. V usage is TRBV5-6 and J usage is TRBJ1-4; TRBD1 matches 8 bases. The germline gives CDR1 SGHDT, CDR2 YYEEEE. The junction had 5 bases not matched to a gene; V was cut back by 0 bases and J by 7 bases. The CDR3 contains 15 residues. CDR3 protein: CASSLETGAGEKLFF. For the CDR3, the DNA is TGTGCCAGCAGCTTGGAGACAGGGGCCGGTGAAAAACTGTTTTTT. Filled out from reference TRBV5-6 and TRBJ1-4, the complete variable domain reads DAGVTQSPTHLIKTRGQQVTLRCSPKSGHDTVSWYQQALGQGPQFIFQYYEEEERQRGNFPDRFSGHQFPNYSSELNVNALLLGDSALYLCASSLETGAGEKLFFGSGTQLSVL.